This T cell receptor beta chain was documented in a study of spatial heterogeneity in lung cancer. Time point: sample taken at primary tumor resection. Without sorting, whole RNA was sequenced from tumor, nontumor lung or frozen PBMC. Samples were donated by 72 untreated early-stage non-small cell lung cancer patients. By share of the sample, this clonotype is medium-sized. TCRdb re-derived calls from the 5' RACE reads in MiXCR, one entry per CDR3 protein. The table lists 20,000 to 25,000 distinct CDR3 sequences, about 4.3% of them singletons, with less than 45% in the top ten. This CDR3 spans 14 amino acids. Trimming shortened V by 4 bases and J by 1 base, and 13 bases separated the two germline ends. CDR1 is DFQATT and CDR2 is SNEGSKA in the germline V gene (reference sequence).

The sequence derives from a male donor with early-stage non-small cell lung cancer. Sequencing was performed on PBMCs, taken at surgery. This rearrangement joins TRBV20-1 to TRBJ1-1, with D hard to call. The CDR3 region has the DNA TGCAGTGCTAAGCCCCCTCTGGGGAACACTGAAGCTTTCTTT. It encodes CSAKPPLGNTEAFF.